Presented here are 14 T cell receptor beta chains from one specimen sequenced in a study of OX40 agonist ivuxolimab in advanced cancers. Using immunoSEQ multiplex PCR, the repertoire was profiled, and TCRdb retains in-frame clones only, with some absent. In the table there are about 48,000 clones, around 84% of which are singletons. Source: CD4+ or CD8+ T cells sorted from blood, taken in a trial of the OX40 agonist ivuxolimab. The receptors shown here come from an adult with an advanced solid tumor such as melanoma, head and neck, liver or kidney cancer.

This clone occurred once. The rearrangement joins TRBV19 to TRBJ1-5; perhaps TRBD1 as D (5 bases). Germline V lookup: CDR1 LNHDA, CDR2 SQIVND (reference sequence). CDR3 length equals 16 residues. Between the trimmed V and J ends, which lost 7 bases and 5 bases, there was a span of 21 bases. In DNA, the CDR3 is TGTGCCAGTACCCATAGCTCGGGGGGGACTTATCAGCCCCAGCATTTT. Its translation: CASTHSSGGTYQPQHF.

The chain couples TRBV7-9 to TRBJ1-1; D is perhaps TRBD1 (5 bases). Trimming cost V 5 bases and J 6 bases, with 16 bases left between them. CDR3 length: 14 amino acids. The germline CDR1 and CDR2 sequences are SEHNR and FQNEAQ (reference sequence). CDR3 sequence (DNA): TGTGCCAGCAGCACGTCGCGCTGGGGGTCTGAAGCTTTCTTT. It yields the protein CASSTSRWGSEAFF.

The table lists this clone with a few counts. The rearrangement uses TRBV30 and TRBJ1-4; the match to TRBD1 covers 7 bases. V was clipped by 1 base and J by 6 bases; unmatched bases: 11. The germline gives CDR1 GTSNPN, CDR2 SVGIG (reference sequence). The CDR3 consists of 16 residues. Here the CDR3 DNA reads TGTGCCTGGAGTGAGGAATGGGACAGCTCATATGAAAAACTGTTTTTT. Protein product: CAWSEEWDSSYEKLFF.

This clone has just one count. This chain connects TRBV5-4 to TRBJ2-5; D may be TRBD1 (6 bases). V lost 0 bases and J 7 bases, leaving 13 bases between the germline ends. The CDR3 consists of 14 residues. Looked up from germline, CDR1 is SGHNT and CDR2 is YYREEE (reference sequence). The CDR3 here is CASSLDRALGTQYF. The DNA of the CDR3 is TGTGCCAGCAGCTTGGACAGGGCCCTCGGGACCCAGTACTTC. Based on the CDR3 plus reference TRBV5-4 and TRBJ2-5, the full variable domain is ETGVTQSPTHLIKTRGQQVTLRCSSQSGHNTVSWYQQALGQGPQFIFQYYREEENGRGNFPPRFSGLQFPNYSSELNVNALELDDSALYLCASSLDRALGTQYFGPGTRLLVL.

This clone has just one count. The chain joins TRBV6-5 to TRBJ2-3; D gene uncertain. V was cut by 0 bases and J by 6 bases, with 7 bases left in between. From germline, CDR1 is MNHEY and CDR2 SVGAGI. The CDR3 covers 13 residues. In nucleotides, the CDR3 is TGTGCCAGCAGTTACTCGAACGAGGATACGCAGTATTTT. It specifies CASSYSNEDTQYF.

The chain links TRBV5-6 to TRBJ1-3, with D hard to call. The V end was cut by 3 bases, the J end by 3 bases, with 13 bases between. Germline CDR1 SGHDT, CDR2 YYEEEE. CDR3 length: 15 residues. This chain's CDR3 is CASSSSGIGGNTIYF. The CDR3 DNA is TGTGCCAGCAGCTCGTCGGGGATAGGTGGAAACACCATATATTTT.

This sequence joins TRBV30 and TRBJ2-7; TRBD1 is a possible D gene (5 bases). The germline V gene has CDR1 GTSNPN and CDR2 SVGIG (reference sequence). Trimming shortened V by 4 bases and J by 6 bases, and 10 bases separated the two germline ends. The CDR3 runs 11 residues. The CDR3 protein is CAWTGWGEQYF. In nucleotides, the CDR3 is TGTGCCTGGACAGGGTGGGGCGAGCAGTACTTC.

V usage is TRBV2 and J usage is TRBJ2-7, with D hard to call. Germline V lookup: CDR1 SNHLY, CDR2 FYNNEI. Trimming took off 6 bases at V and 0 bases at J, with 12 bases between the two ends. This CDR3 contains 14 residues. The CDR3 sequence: CASSSKSSSYEQYF. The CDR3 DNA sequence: TGTGCCAGCAGCAGCAAATCTAGCTCCTACGAGCAGTACTTC.

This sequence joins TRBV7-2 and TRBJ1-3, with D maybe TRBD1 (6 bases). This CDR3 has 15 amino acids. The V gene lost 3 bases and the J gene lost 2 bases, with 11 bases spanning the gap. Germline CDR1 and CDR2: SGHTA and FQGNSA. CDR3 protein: CASSLSRGPGNTIYF. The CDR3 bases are TGTGCCAGCAGCTTGTCCAGGGGCCCTGGAAACACCATATATTTT.

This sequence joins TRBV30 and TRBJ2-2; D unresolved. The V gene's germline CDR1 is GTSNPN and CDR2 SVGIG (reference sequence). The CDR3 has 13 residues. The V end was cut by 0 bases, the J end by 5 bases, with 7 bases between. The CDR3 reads CAWSVRWTGELFF. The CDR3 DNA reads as TGTGCCTGGAGTGTCCGCTGGACCGGGGAGCTGTTTTTT.

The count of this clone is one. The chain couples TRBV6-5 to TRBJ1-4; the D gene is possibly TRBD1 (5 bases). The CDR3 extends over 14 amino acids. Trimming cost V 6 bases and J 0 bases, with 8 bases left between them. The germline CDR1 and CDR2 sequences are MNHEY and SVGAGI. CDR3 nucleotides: TGTGCCAGCAGCACGACAGCAACTAATGAAAAACTGTTTTTT. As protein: CASSTTATNEKLFF.

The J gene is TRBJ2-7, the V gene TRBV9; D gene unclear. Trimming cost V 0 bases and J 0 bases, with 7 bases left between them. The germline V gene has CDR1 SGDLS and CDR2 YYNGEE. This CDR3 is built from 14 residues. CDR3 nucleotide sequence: TGTGCCAGCAGCGTAGGGGTCGCCTCCTACGAGCAGTACTTC. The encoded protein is CASSVGVASYEQYF. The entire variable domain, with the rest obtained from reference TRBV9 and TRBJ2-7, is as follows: DSGVTQTPKHLITATGQRVTLRCSPRSGDLSVYWYQQSLDQGLQFLIQYYNGEERAKGNILERFSAQQFPDLHSELNLSSLELGDSALYFCASSVGVASYEQYFGPGTRLTVT.

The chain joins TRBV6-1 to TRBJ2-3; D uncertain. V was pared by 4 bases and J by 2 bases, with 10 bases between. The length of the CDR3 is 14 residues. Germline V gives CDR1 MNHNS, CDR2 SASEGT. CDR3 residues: CASSVTVNTDTQYF. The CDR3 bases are TGTGCCAGCAGTGTTACGGTGAACACAGATACGCAGTATTTT.

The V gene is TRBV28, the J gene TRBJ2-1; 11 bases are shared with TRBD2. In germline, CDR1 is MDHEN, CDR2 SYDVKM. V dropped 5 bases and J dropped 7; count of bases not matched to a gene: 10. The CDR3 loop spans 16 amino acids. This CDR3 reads CASSQGGTSGSNEQFF. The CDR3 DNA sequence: TGTGCCAGCAGTCAAGGAGGTACTAGCGGGAGTAATGAGCAGTTCTTC.